This T cell receptor (beta chain) was profiled in a study of identical twins (dated by TCRdb to the mid-2010s). In terms of the full investigation: TCR alpha and beta repertoires from monozygotic twins, unrelated adults of various ages and cord blood were deep-sequenced to test whether fetal clonotypes persist. To rule out contamination, replicate twin experiments were performed at different times with different library preparation protocols.

After removal of 6 bases from V and 0 bases from J, the junction retains 5 bases not matched to a gene. There are 15 amino acids in the CDR3, from cysteine to phenylalanine inclusive. Only the CDR3 part of the read is kept: 45 bases, read in frame from the first base. From a lookup of the germline V gene, CDR1 and CDR2 are MNHNS and SASEGT. The full study reports these points: In monozygotic twins, recombination models systematically underestimated out-of-frame TCR alpha sharing, but the models matched the sharing seen between unrelated individuals. Because the same donors could not be followed over many years, the conclusions relied on cross-sectional statistical analysis. The excess sharing between twins in beta out-of-frame sequences was weaker because fewer shared sequences reduced the signal-to-noise ratio. Compared with coincidental sharing between unrelated individuals, out-of-frame TCR alpha sequences shared between twins showed an excess of sequences with low generation probability. Fewer insertions were carried by abundant cord blood beta clonotypes, a similar but weaker trend appeared in young adult naive repertoires, and no such trend appeared in memory repertoires. Invariant T cells such as MAIT and iNKT could partly confound zero-insertion analyses, though diverse VJ usage argued against this for most clonotypes.

This clonotype was seen repeatedly, ten times or more. What this receptor recognizes is not known. No much larger clone exists at a distance of one base, and base qualities are not known. Library preparation employed 5' RACE. The listed sequencing device is Illumina HiSeq 2000. A universal primer binding site was added through template switching, and the final cDNA carried a unique molecular identifier so that TCR cDNA molecules could be counted accurately. Specific primers in the conserved constant-segment region were used to synthesize first-strand cDNA for TCR alpha and beta chains. To control for contamination, each cDNA library was double barcoded with a SMART-Mk sample barcode plus Illumina barcodes. TruSeq adapter sequences and Illumina sample barcodes were added in two successive PCR steps. TCR alpha and beta cDNA libraries were sequenced on the Illumina HiSeq platform with custom primers. On the study's bioinformatics: Raw reads were processed with MiGEC to extract unique molecular identifiers, and MiXCR was used to determine CDR3 positions. Recombination models were inferred per individual with the repgenHMM and IGoR tools using an EM algorithm. The analysis of shared clonotypes was done with the tcR package in R, with sharing normalized by the product of cloneset sizes. To study raw recombination free of thymic and clonal selection effects, out-of-frame nonproductive sequences were analyzed. TCRdb reworked the public reads: Q25 trimming with fastp, MiXCR clone assembly, productive beta chains retained. CDR3 protein duplicates are merged, each entry listing the most common genes and DNA. It is TCRdb's table, rather than the study itself, that gives the V and J calls and clone size. The sample includes hundreds of thousands of distinct CDR3 sequences, with approximately 21% observed a single time. Roughly 4.3% of the sample belongs to the ten largest clones.

Every donor was a healthy Caucasian. The twin cohort consisted of three pairs of female monozygotic twins, all aged about 18 to 29 years. Peripheral blood mononuclear cells were used as the source from which RNA for TCR libraries was isolated. The same data also contributed to another study, on T cells expressing NK-cell markers. Per that second paper: Seven to nine donors provided sorted CD3+CD56+NKG2C+, CD3+CD56+NKG2C- and CD3+CD56-NKG2C+ T-cell subsets, whose TCR beta-chain repertoires were profiled. Among the eight sequenced donors, seven were HCMV-seropositive and one was HCMV-seronegative. In several experiments an anti-gammadeltaTCR antibody was added to restrict sorting to alphabetaTCR-expressing T cells. In several donors, the dominant CD3+CD56+NKG2C+ clonotypes were found to rank among the top 10 CD8+ clonotypes and to make up roughly 1.0-7.0% of CD8+ T cells. Those dominant clonotypes were again the most abundant among CD3+CD56-NKG2C+ cells in a handful of donors, at about 25-65%. It remained unclear whether the expanded NKG2C-expressing T cell clones were specific for HCMV antigens. Randomly selected healthy volunteers, three men and five women, were used as the eight sequenced donors. HCMV serostatus was determined by detecting HCMV-specific IgG in serum with a commercial ELISA kit. For about six donors, bulk peripheral blood T-cell repertoires were additionally sequenced from unsorted PBMC. MIGEC handled demultiplexing of the reads and grouping by UMI, while MiTCR was used to assemble and quantify clonotypes. To exclude erroneous sequences, only TCR cDNA sequences supported by at least two reads were retained. The tcR package was used for downstream repertoire analysis, and clonotypes were matched across fractions by CDR3 nucleotide sequence plus V segment. VDJmatch was used to annotate antigen specificity against VDJdb, with one amino acid substitution in CDR3 allowed.

Sample: PBMCs. The chain links TRBV6-1 with TRBJ2-3, and 8 junction bases match TRBD2. The receptor comes from a woman between 18 and 29 years old in good health. The DNA sequence is TGTGCCAGCAGCAAACTAGCGGCCAGCACAGATACGCAGTATTTT. Its protein is CASSKLAASTDTQYF.